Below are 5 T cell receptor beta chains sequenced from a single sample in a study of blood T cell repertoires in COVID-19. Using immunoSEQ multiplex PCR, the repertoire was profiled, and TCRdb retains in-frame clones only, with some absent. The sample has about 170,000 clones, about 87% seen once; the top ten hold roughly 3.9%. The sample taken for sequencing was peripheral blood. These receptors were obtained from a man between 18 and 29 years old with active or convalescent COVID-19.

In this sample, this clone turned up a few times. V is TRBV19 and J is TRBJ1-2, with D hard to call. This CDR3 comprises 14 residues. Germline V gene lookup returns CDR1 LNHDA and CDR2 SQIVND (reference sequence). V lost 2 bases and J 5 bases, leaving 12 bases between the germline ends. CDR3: CASSIWSSGYGYTF. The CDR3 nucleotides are TGTGCCAGTAGTATATGGTCATCGGGGTATGGCTACACCTTC.

In DNA form, the CDR3 reads TGTGCCAGCAGCTTGGGAGGGGCAGCGACTGGAAACACCATATATTTT. This sequence encodes CASSLGGAATGNTIYF. The chain has TRBV9 and TRBJ1-3, with a possible D match to TRBD1 (5 bases). The germline V and J ends were trimmed by 4 bases and 2 bases, with 16 bases remaining between them. There are 16 residues in the CDR3. Per germline, CDR1 SGDLS and CDR2 YYNGEE.

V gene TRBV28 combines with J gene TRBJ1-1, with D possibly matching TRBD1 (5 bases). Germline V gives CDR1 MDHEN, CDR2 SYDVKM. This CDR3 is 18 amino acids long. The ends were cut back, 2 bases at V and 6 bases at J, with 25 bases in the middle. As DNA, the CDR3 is TGTGCCAGCAGTTTACCGATTAAGTTGAAGGGGATGACGTCTGAAGCTTTCTTT. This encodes CASSLPIKLKGMTSEAFF.

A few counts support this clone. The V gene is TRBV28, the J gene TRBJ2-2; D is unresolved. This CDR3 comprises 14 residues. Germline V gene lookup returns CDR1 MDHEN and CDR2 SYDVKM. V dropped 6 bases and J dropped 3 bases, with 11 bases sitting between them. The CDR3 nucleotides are TGTGCCAGCAGCCTTGTGGCTTACACCGGGGAGCTGTTTTTT. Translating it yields CASSLVAYTGELFF.

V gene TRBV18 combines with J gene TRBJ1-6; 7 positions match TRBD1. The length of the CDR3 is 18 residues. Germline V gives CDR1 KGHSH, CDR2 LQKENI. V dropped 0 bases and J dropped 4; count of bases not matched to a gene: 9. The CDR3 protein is CASSPPIRDSAYNSPLHF. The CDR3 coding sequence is TGTGCCAGCTCACCACCCATCCGGGACAGCGCTTATAATTCACCCCTCCACTTT. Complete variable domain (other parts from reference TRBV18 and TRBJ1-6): NAGVMQNPRHLVRRRGQEARLRCSPMKGHSHVYWYRQLPEEGLKFMVYLQKENIIDESGMPKERFSAEFPKEGPSILRIQQVVRGDSAAYFCASSPPIRDSAYNSPLHFGNGTRLTVT.